The clone carrying this T cell receptor beta chain was seen a handful of times. This sample was included in a study of response to subunit inactivated influenza vaccine. Each CDR3 protein is one row after TCRdb ran MiXCR on the RT-PCR reads. The sample contains 500,000 to 600,000 distinct CDR3 sequences, around 10% of which appear only once. This CDR3 region has 15 residues. After removal of 5 bases from V and 4 bases from J, the junction contained 10 bases not matched to a gene. From germline, CDR1 is SGHTA and CDR2 FQGNSA. Another study also made use of these data, one on T cells expressing NK-cell markers. Per that study: TCR beta cDNA was made by 5'RACE template switching with UMIs. It was sorted CD3+CD56+NKG2C+, CD3+CD56+NKG2C- and CD3+CD56-NKG2C+ T cells that supplied the TCR beta repertoires. As a fraction of CD8+ T cells, dominant NKG2C+ clonotypes reached about 1.0-8% in six donors. Whether expanded NKG2C+ T cell clones were HCMV-specific remained unclear.

V usage is TRBV7-2 and J usage is TRBJ1-2, with 7 bases matching TRBD1. The clonotype comes from a man aged 45-60 years who received an inactivated influenza vaccine. The material sequenced was PBMCs from blood, taken on the day of vaccination. The CDR3 loop reads CASSTNPGQPYGYTF. CDR3 coding DNA: TGTGCCAGCAGCACAAATCCGGGACAGCCCTATGGCTACACCTTC.